Listed here is a single TCR beta chain. The target antigen is unknown. These data are taken from a study of CD4 T cells in relation to SARS-CoV-2 and coronaviruses. Study details: PBMCs were cultured with antigen for nine to eleven days before TCR beta sequencing.

Germline V CDR1 and CDR2: LNHDA, SQIVND (reference sequence). CDR3 size: 13 residues. Trimming took 5 bases from V and 6 from J, leaving 10 bases between them. The unexposed donors gave CD4+ T cells in about 2011-2018, prior to COVID-19. After nine to ten days of culture, CD4+ T cells were isolated. Unexposed-donor CD4+ T cells were probed with SARS-CoV-2 S/N and four cold-coronavirus spikes, cells permitting. About 2 million PBMCs per well were cultured with 9 to 10 IU/ml IL-2. Assay used: immunoSEQ multiplex PCR; TCRdb lists only in-frame clones, some missing. This table has more than 25,000 clones, around 80% appearing once.

The origin of this receptor is a human donor in good health. Sequenced: CD4+ T cells from PBMCs, cultured in vitro. The chain combines TRBV19 with TRBJ2-2; TRBD2 is a possible D gene (5 bases). CDR3 sequence: CASSLRESGELFF. CDR3 bases: TGTGCCAGTAGTCTTAGGGAGTCCGGGGAGCTGTTTTTT.